The entry below describes one TCR beta chain. The record originates from a study of T-cell reconstitution after alpha-beta-depleted transplantation in children. CDR1 DFQATT and CDR2 SNEGSKA come from the germline V gene (reference sequence). With 2 bases removed from V and 1 base from J, the gap between germline ends came to 10 bases. The CDR3 runs to 14 residues. A TCRbeta library incorporating unique molecular identifiers was prepared. Each CDR3 protein is one row after TCRdb ran MiXCR on the PCR reads. Of roughly 790,000 distinct CDR3 sequences listed, approximately 15% are singletons. Here the sequenced sample was PBMCs, mostly from graft donor cells, taken 360 days after TCRalphabeta/CD19-depleted stem cell transplant. V is TRBV20-1 and J is TRBJ2-3; no clear D. The TCR comes from a male patient aged 5 to 17 who had a stem cell transplant for acute lymphoblastic leukemia, so the T cells may come from the graft donor. The CDR3 DNA follows: TGCAGTGCTAGACTAGGCAAGGGCACAGATACGCAGTATTTT. It codes for CSARLGKGTDTQYF.